Listed below are T cell receptor beta chains from one sample, sequenced in a study of T cell responses to AZD1222 COVID-19 vaccine. Clones were read by immunoSEQ multiplex PCR, and TCRdb kept only the in-frame ones, dropping some. The data contain under 170,000 clones, roughly nine tenths of them singletons. The material sequenced was peripheral blood, taken 28 days after the second AZD1222 dose. Receptors originate from an adult who received the AZD1222 COVID-19 vaccine. The CDR3 runs from the conserved cysteine through the conserved F or W. The D gene is left open where the match is weak. Not all rows give a size; the values are once, few, many and, for expanded clones, a class.

d_call: .; clone_size: .; j_call: TRBJ1-4; v_call: TRBV6-2/TRBV6-3; cdr3_aa: CASSRSAGEEKLFF; cdr3_nt: TGTGCCAGCAGTCGGTCGGCAGGAGAAGAAAAACTGTTTTTT
d_call: TRBD2; clone_size: .; j_call: TRBJ2-7; v_call: TRBV25-1; cdr3_aa: CASSRGLAGLRSYEQYF; cdr3_nt: TGTGCCAGCAGTCGGGGACTAGCGGGACTCCGCTCCTACGAGCAGTACTTC
d_call: .; clone_size: .; j_call: TRBJ1-4; v_call: TRBV12-3/TRBV12-4; cdr3_aa: CASRRDGEKLFF; cdr3_nt: TGTGCCAGCAGACGAGACGGGGAAAAACTGTTTTTT
d_call: .; clone_size: once; j_call: TRBJ1-4; v_call: TRBV5-1; cdr3_aa: CASSLRGQGREKLFF; cdr3_nt: TGCGCCAGCAGCTTGCGTGGGCAGGGCAGGGAAAAACTGTTTTTT
d_call: TRBD2; clone_size: .; j_call: TRBJ2-5; v_call: TRBV2; cdr3_aa: CASMYSGGGETQYF; cdr3_nt: TGTGCCAGCATGTATAGCGGGGGGGGAGAGACCCAGTACTTC
d_call: TRBD2; clone_size: .; j_call: TRBJ2-3; v_call: TRBV18; cdr3_aa: CASSPPGLAGADTQYF; cdr3_nt: TGTGCCAGCTCACCACCGGGACTAGCGGGAGCCGATACGCAGTATTTT
d_call: TRBD1; clone_size: .; j_call: TRBJ1-2; v_call: TRBV18; cdr3_aa: CASSQDRRYGYTF; cdr3_nt: TGTGCCAGCTCACAGGACAGGCGTTATGGCTACACCTTC
d_call: TRBD2; clone_size: .; j_call: TRBJ2-7; v_call: TRBV2; cdr3_aa: CAARTVSGRYEQYF; cdr3_nt: TGTGCAGCCCGGACAGTTAGCGGGAGATACGAGCAGTACTTC
d_call: TRBD1; clone_size: once; j_call: TRBJ1-2; v_call: TRBV28; cdr3_aa: CASHSPDRGYGYTF; cdr3_nt: TGTGCCAGCCATTCCCCGGACAGGGGCTATGGCTACACCTTC
d_call: .; clone_size: .; j_call: TRBJ1-5; v_call: TRBV4-1; cdr3_aa: CASRPTNSNQPQHF; cdr3_nt: TGCGCCAGCAGGCCTACGAATAGCAATCAGCCCCAGCATTTT
d_call: .; clone_size: .; j_call: TRBJ2-3; v_call: TRBV12-3/TRBV12-4; cdr3_aa: CASTTRNTQYF; cdr3_nt: TGTGCCAGCACCACTCGTAATACGCAGTATTTT
d_call: .; clone_size: .; j_call: TRBJ2-7; v_call: TRBV3-1/TRBV3-2; cdr3_aa: CASSETSYEQYF; cdr3_nt: TGTGCCAGCAGTGAGACGTCCTACGAGCAGTACTTC
d_call: .; clone_size: .; j_call: TRBJ2-1; v_call: TRBV19; cdr3_aa: CASRQNNEQFF; cdr3_nt: TGTGCCAGTAGACAGAACAATGAGCAGTTCTTC
d_call: TRBD1; clone_size: .; j_call: TRBJ2-7; v_call: TRBV7-2; cdr3_aa: CASARGRQGALEQYF; cdr3_nt: TGTGCCAGCGCTAGGGGGAGACAGGGGGCGTTAGAGCAGTACTTC
d_call: TRBD2; clone_size: .; j_call: TRBJ2-1; v_call: TRBV5-1; cdr3_aa: CASSSTSGRAPPYNEQFF; cdr3_nt: TGCGCCAGCAGCTCGACTAGCGGGAGGGCCCCACCATACAATGAGCAGTTCTTC
d_call: TRBD2; clone_size: .; j_call: TRBJ2-1; v_call: TRBV2; cdr3_aa: CASNGLAGSNNEQFF; cdr3_nt: TGTGCCAGCAACGGACTAGCGGGATCCAATAATGAGCAGTTCTTC
d_call: TRBD2; clone_size: .; j_call: TRBJ2-1; v_call: TRBV5-1; cdr3_aa: CASSALAGDYGEQFF; cdr3_nt: TGCGCCAGCAGCGCTTTAGCGGGAGATTATGGTGAGCAGTTCTTC
d_call: .; clone_size: .; j_call: TRBJ1-5; v_call: TRBV7-2; cdr3_aa: CASSLNSGLLQPQHF; cdr3_nt: TGTGCCAGCAGCTTAAATTCAGGGCTCTTGCAGCCCCAGCATTTT
d_call: .; clone_size: .; j_call: TRBJ2-2; v_call: TRBV2; cdr3_aa: CASGLTGELFF; cdr3_nt: TGTGCCAGTGGACTCACCGGGGAGCTGTTTTTT
d_call: .; clone_size: .; j_call: TRBJ2-3; v_call: TRBV24-1; cdr3_aa: CATSDSQPDTQYF; cdr3_nt: TGTGCCACCAGTGATAGTCAGCCAGATACGCAGTATTTT
d_call: .; clone_size: .; j_call: TRBJ1-1; v_call: TRBV13; cdr3_aa: CASSLIGEAFF; cdr3_nt: TGTGCCAGCAGCTTAATTGGTGAAGCTTTCTTT
d_call: TRBD2; clone_size: .; j_call: TRBJ2-3; v_call: TRBV3-1/TRBV3-2; cdr3_aa: CASSQDGGLAGGPEDTQYF; cdr3_nt: TGTGCCAGCAGCCAAGATGGTGGACTAGCGGGAGGGCCGGAAGATACGCAGTATTTT
d_call: .; clone_size: .; j_call: TRBJ2-7; v_call: TRBV4-3; cdr3_aa: CASSQALGGGPSYEQYF; cdr3_nt: TGCGCCAGCAGCCAAGCCCTAGGGGGAGGTCCCTCCTACGAGCAGTACTTC
d_call: TRBD1; clone_size: .; j_call: TRBJ2-1; v_call: TRBV28; cdr3_aa: CASRRDRGYSGNEQFF; cdr3_nt: TGTGCCAGCAGGCGGGACAGGGGGTATTCTGGCAATGAGCAGTTCTTC
d_call: TRBD1; clone_size: .; j_call: TRBJ2-2; v_call: TRBV19; cdr3_aa: CASIGTGYTGELFF; cdr3_nt: TGTGCCAGCATTGGGACAGGGTACACCGGGGAGCTGTTTTTT
d_call: .; clone_size: .; j_call: TRBJ1-1; v_call: TRBV28; cdr3_aa: CASRTTGRMVTEAFF; cdr3_nt: TGTGCCAGCAGGACAACAGGGAGGATGGTCACTGAAGCTTTCTTT